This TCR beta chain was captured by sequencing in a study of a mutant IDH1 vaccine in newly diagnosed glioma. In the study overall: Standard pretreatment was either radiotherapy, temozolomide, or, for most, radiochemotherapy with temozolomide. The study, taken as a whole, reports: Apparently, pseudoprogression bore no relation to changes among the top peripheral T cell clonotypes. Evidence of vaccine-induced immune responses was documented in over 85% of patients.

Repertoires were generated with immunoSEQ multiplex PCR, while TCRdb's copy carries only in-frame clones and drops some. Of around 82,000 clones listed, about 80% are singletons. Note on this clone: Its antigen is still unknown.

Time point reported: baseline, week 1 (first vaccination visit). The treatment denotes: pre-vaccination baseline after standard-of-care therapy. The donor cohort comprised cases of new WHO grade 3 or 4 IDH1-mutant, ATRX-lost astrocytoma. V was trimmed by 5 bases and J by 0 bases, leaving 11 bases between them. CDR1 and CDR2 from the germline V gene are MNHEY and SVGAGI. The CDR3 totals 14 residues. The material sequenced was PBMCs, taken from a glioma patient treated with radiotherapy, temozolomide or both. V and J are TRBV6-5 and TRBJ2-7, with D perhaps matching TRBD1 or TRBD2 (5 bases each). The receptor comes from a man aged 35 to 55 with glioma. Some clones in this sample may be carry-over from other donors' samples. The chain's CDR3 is CASSTGPVSYEQYF. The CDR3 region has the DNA TGTGCCAGCAGTACGGGACCGGTCTCCTACGAGCAGTACTTC.